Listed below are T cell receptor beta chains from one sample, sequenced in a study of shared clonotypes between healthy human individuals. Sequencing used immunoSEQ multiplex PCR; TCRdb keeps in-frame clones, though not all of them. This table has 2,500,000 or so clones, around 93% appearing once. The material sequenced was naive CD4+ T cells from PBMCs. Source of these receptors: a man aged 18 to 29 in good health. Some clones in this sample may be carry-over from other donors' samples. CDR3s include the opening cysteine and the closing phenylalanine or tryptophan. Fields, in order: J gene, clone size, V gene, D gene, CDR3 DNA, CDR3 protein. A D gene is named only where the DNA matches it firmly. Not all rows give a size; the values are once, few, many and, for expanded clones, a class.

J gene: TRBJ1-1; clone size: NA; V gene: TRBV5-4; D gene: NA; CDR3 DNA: TGTGCCAGCAGGGTGGACACGGCCACTGAAGCTTTCTTT; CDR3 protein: CASRVDTATEAFF
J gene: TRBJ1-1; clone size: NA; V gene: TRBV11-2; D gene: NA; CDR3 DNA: TGTGCCAGCAGGGGTTTCACTGAAGCTTTCTTT; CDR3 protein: CASRGFTEAFF
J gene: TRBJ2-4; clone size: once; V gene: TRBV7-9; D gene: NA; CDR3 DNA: TGTGCCAGTTACAGGGGGCCAGCGGGAGTTTGGGCCAAAAACATTCAGTACTTC; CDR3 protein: CASYRGPAGVWAKNIQYF
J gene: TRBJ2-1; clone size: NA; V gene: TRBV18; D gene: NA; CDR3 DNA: TGTGCCAGCTCACCCGGCCGCCCCCCCAATGAGCAGTTCTTC; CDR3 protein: CASSPGRPPNEQFF
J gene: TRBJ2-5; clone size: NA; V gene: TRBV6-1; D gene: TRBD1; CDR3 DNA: TGTGCCAGCAGGGACAGGGGCCGGGAGACCCAGTACTTC; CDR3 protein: CASRDRGRETQYF
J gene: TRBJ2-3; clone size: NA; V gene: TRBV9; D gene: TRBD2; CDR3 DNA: TGTGCCAGCAGCCCGACTAGCGGGAGTGCGGATACGCAGTATTTT; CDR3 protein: CASSPTSGSADTQYF
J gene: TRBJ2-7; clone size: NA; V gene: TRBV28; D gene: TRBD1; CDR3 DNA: TGTGCCAGCAGCCCCGGGGACAGGGTGTCGTACGAGCAGTACTTC; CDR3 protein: CASSPGDRVSYEQYF
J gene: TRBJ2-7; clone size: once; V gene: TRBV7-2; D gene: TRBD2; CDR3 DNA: TGTGCCAGCAGCTTATGGTGGACTAGCGGGAGTGGCGAGCAGTACTTC; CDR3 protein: CASSLWWTSGSGEQYF
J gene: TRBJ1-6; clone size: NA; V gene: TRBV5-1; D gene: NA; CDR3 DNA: TGCGCCAGCAGCTTGGGTTTGGTGGGTCAGCTCAATTCACCCCTCCACTTT; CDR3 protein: CASSLGLVGQLNSPLHF
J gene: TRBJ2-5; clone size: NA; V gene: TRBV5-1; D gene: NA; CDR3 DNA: TGCGCCAGCAGCGCACAAGAGACCCAGTACTTC; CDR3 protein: CASSAQETQYF
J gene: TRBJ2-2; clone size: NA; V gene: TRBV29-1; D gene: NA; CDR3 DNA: TGCAGCACTAGCCACTCCCGGGGCACCGGGGAGCTGTTTTTT; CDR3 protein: CSTSHSRGTGELFF
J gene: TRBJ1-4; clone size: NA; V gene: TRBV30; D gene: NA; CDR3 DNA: TGTGCCTGGAGTGTACGCGGGGATGAAAAACTGTTTTTT; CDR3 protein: CAWSVRGDEKLFF
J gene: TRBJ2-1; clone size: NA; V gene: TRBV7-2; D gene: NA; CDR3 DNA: TGTGCCAGCAGCCCCGGGGGTGGCGGTTACAATGAGCAGTTCTTC; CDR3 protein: CASSPGGGGYNEQFF
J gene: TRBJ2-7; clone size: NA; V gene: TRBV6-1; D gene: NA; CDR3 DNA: TGTGCCAGCAAGGCCATCGGTACCTACGAGCAGTACTTC; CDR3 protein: CASKAIGTYEQYF
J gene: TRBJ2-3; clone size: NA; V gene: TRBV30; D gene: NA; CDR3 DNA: TGTGCCTGGAGTCACTTAGATACGCAGTATTTT; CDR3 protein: CAWSHLDTQYF
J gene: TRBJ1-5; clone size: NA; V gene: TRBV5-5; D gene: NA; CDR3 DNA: TGTGCCAGCAGCCCCGGGGGGTCAAATCAGCCCCAGCATTTT; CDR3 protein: CASSPGGSNQPQHF
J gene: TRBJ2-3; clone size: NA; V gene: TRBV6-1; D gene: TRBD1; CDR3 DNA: TGTGCCAGCAGCCGGGACAGGGGCGAGTATTTT; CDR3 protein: CASSRDRGEYF